This section outlines one T cell receptor beta chain sequence together with its context. Its target is unknown. This entry is derived from a study of T cell responses to AZD1222 COVID-19 vaccine. Broader study findings: Donors were mostly white British, more females; clonal diversity possibly underestimated. Unmutated variant regions are reportedly targeted by nearly half of spike-specific TCRs. Baseline seropositivity characterized only six AZD1222 recipients. Following two doses of AZD1222, Spike-specific TCR breadth and depth rose.

Sequencing used immunoSEQ multiplex PCR; TCRdb keeps in-frame clones, though not all of them. The data hold some 130,000 clones, with 75% to 90% observed a single time. V was shortened by 1 base and J by 7 bases, with 8 bases between the two germline ends. Germline V CDR1 and CDR2: MGHDK, SYGVNS. The CDR3 runs to 13 residues. Sequenced material: peripheral blood, taken on day 0 of AZD1222 vaccination. This clonotype originated in an adult in good health. The genes are TRBV25-1 and TRBJ1-5; possibly TRBD1 for D (6 bases). The CDR3 nucleotides are TGTGCCAGCAGTGAATCAGGGGTGCAGCCCCAGCATTTT. Protein product: CASSESGVQPQHF.